This TCR beta chain derives from a study of early T cells in non-severe SARS-CoV-2 infection. The wider study: Sequenced material consisted of bulk RNA (from unsorted whole blood), and chains were unpaired. Whole-study results and caveats: Clonotype matching in VDJdb favored anti-spike CD8 responses and did not capture private and CD4 specificities.

V was clipped by 4 bases and J by 5 bases, with 13 bases between them. CDR3 length: 13 residues. CDR1 and CDR2 from the germline V gene are SGHNT and YYREEE (reference sequence). Using its own MiXCR run on the 5' RACE reads, TCRdb lists one record per CDR3 protein. In the table there are 85,000 to 100,000 distinct CDR3 sequences, roughly 15% of which are singletons. As concerns this clonotype: Its antigen remains unknown.

The source of this sequence is an adult who was a healthcare worker with PCR-confirmed SARS-CoV-2 infection or an uninfected control (not recorded which). The rearrangement links TRBV5-4 to TRBJ2-7, with TRBD2 as a possible D gene (6 bases). Sequences were derived from whole blood, sampled at baseline. The CDR3: CASSLGWGDEQYF. In DNA, the CDR3 is TGTGCCAGCAGCCTAGGTTGGGGGGACGAGCAGTACTTC.